This T cell receptor (beta chain) is from a study of blood T cells in healthy people across ages (dated by TCRdb to about 2015). With regard to the full study: Template switching captured roughly one uniquely barcoded TCR beta cDNA molecule per two T cells in model experiments. To track age-related changes in TCR beta repertoire diversity, the study relied on deep sequencing normalized with unique cDNA molecular identifiers. The donors were divided into four age groups: young (average around 15 years), middle-aged (over 35), aged (about 60) and long-lived (approximately 74). To avoid experimental bias, donors of different ages were randomly spread across the sequencing lanes. The study analyzed two additional independent replicas of 1 million unique cDNA reads from the same blood draw for two donors, one aged 18 to 30 and one aged 80 or older.

The library was made by 5' RACE. The run used an Illumina HiSeq 2500. The second PCR ran for about 7 to 11 cycles and used a J-beta primer mix along with a sample-barcoded 5' primer. A template-switch 5' adaptor carrying 12 random nucleotides introduced a unique molecular identifier onto each TCR beta cDNA molecule. At least 2.5 million CDR3-containing paired-end reads were obtained from each sample. First-strand cDNA synthesis was performed from all RNA using the Mint cDNA synthesis kit, with priming by a TRBC-specific oligonucleotide. Following uracil-DNA glycosylase treatment, a first 18-cycle PCR with universal primers M1SS and BC2_uni_R was performed on all cDNA. The source study handled its data this way. For normalization, 1 million high-quality reads, each with a distinct molecular identifier, were randomly selected from each sample. Reads with shared molecular identifiers were discarded instead of being binned into consensus sequences. MiTCR, run with a Q25 quality threshold and the strictest error-elimination algorithm, handled CDR3 identification, clonotype clustering and error correction. Lower-bound total TCR beta diversity was estimated with a nonparametric unseen species model using Euler transformation. Using fastp at Q25 and MiXCR, TCRdb reprocessed the public reads and kept productive beta chains. For every CDR3 protein sequence, its rows merge into one entry that carries the most common genes and DNA. Here the V and J calls rest on TCRdb's processing, not on the authors' analysis. The sample table contains under 1,000,000 distinct CDR3 sequences; only one count was recorded for approximately 35% of them. The ten largest clonotypes hold roughly 13% of the sample.

Donors were around 37 systemically healthy Caucasian individuals from Russia aged about 6 to 100 years. Ten milliliters of peripheral blood were drawn from each donor into EDTA-treated Vacutainer tubes. Ficoll-Paque density-gradient centrifugation was used to isolate PBMCs, with at least 7 million per sample. Total RNA was extracted from PBMCs with Trizol reagent, with at least 6 micrograms obtained per sample. Naive CD45RAhigh/CD27high T cell percentages were measured by flow cytometry on a PBMC aliquot from every donor. The CDR3 sequence holds 15 residues, the cysteine and phenylalanine included. CDR3 DNA only is kept here, 45 bases in frame from base 1. The germline V end is reduced by 6 bases and the J end by 7 bases; junction bases left unmatched: 9. The germline V gene yields SNHLY for CDR1 and FYNNEI for CDR2. The full study reports these points: Observed TCR beta diversity per million T cells fell roughly linearly with age, and a significant reduction was already apparent by age approximately 40. Estimates of total diversity based on one million sequenced T cells were regarded as lower bounds and as underestimates. Compared with the aged group, the long-lived group had more naive CD4+ T cells, fewer expanded clones and increased TCR diversity, a pattern suggesting age selection. Conclusive comparison of naive and antigen-experienced compartments was prevented by the profiling of bulk unsorted PBMCs. A strong correlation was found between observed TCR beta diversity and the percentage of naive T cells measured by flow cytometry. Donor CMV infection status was unknown, potentially confounding age-related changes in expanded clonotypes.

There are a few counts of this clonotype. The antigen it recognizes is unknown. The record has no base qualities; no much larger clone is one base away. The chain couples TRBV2 to TRBJ1-6, with 7 bases in between that match TRBD1. The receptor comes from a man aged 18 to 35 in good health. The sequenced material came from blood. The CDR3 protein sequence reads: CASRELGTANSPLHF. The base sequence is TGTGCCAGCAGAGAGCTCGGGACAGCCAATTCACCCCTCCACTTT.